This passage covers 2 T cell receptor beta chains from one sample sequenced in a study of blood T cell repertoires in COVID-19. Assay: immunoSEQ multiplex PCR; the TCRdb copy retains only in-frame clones and omits some. The table records 180,000 or so clones, 85% to 90% of them present only once. Sequencing used peripheral blood. These receptors all come from a woman of 80 years or more in a cohort sampled during active or convalescent COVID-19.

The V call is TRBV19, the J call TRBJ2-5; D perhaps matches TRBD2 (6 bases). The germline CDR1 and CDR2 sequences are LNHDA and SQIVND (reference sequence). This CDR3 is built from 13 residues. V was trimmed by 4 bases and J by 5 bases, leaving 11 bases between them. Here the CDR3 reads CASSKRARETQYF. The CDR3 region has the DNA TGTGCCAGTAGTAAGCGGGCAAGGGAGACCCAGTACTTC.

This chain uses TRBV2 with TRBJ1-3; no clear D gene. CDR1 and CDR2 (germline): SNHLY, FYNNEI. Trimming took 8 bases from V and 4 from J, leaving 12 bases between them. The CDR3 is made up of 13 amino acids. CDR3 coding DNA: TGTGCCAGCCGTGGGAGAGTAGGAAACACCATATATTTT. This sequence encodes CASRGRVGNTIYF.